Below are 28 T cell receptor beta chains sequenced from a single sample in a study of OX40 agonist ivuxolimab in advanced cancers. TCRdb's table, derived via immunoSEQ multiplex PCR, lists solely in-frame clones and lacks some. The top ten clones hold 2% to 2.5% of a sample with roughly 70,000 clones, around 90% of them seen once. The specimen was CD4+ or CD8+ T cells sorted from blood, collected in a trial of the OX40 agonist ivuxolimab. The receptor set was obtained from an adult with an advanced solid tumor such as melanoma, head and neck, liver or kidney cancer.

A single count supports this clone. CDR3 protein: CASSLYSRKGETQYF. The CDR3 bases are TGTGCCAGCAGTTTATATAGCAGAAAAGGTGAGACCCAGTACTTC. The V and J genes are TRBV27 and TRBJ2-5; D is unresolved. The CDR3 has 15 amino acids. V gave up 1 base and J gave up 5 bases, with 14 bases separating them. CDR1 is MNHEY and CDR2 is SMNVEV in the germline V gene (reference sequence).

The chain employs TRBV4-3 and TRBJ2-7; a weak D match, TRBD2 (5 bases). This CDR3 is built from 14 residues. Germline-derived CDR1 and CDR2 are LGHNA and YSLEER. V was shortened by 0 bases and J by 3 bases, with 9 bases between the two germline ends. The CDR3 region is CASSQDLSGYEQYF. The CDR3 nucleotides read TGCGCCAGCAGCCAAGATCTCAGCGGCTACGAGCAGTACTTC.

The chain employs TRBV7-9 and TRBJ2-2; unclear D gene. Deletions cut 5 bases from V and 4 bases from J, with 14 bases between. Germline V CDR1 and CDR2: SEHNR, FQNEAQ (reference sequence). This CDR3 region has 15 residues. The CDR3 coding sequence is TGTGCCAGCAGCATTCGACACTTAGCCACCGGGGAGCTGTTTTTT. It translates to CASSIRHLATGELFF. Full variable domain (remainder filled in from reference TRBV7-9 and TRBJ2-2): DTGVSQNPRHKITKRGQNVTFRCDPISEHNRLYWYRQTLGQGPEFLTYFQNEAQLEKSRLLSDRFSAERPKGSFSTLEIQRTEQGDSAMYLCASSIRHLATGELFFGEGSRLTVL.

The chain employs TRBV9 and TRBJ1-4, with 12 positions matching TRBD1. With 3 bases clipped from V and 7 bases from J, the junction kept 13 bases outside the gene matches. The CDR3 contains 18 residues. Germline V CDR1 and CDR2: SGDLS, YYNGEE. As DNA, the CDR3 is TGTGCCAGCAGCGCGCCCGGGACAGGGGGCAAATTTGGTGAAAAACTGTTTTTT. This sequence encodes CASSAPGTGGKFGEKLFF.

The chain recombines TRBV5-1 with TRBJ2-3; 8 bases fit TRBD1. V shed 2 bases, J shed 0 bases, and the junction held 17 bases outside the gene matches. Germline V gene sequence: CDR1 SGHRS, CDR2 YFSETQ. This CDR3 contains 20 residues. The CDR3 coding sequence is TGCGCCAGCAGCTTTCCTGTTAGGACAGGGTCTGACTCTAGCACAGATACGCAGTATTTT. It yields the protein CASSFPVRTGSDSSTDTQYF.

V and J are TRBV6-5 and TRBJ2-7, with 9 bases fitting TRBD2. J lost 3 bases, V lost 2 bases, and 5 bases had no gene match. The CDR3 consists of 15 residues. CDR1 MNHEY and CDR2 SVGAGI come from the germline V gene. The CDR3 sequence is CASSYISGSNYEQYF. The CDR3 region has the DNA TGTGCCAGCAGTTACATTAGCGGGAGTAACTACGAGCAGTACTTC.

V gene TRBV6-5 combines with J gene TRBJ2-3; TRBD1 might be the D (5 bases). In germline, CDR1 is MNHEY, CDR2 SVGAGI. V shed 6 bases and J shed 2 bases, with 15 bases lying between them. The CDR3 runs to 15 residues. The CDR3 here is CASRLQASPTDTQYF. CDR3 DNA: TGTGCCAGCAGACTACAGGCGTCGCCCACAGATACGCAGTATTTT.

The chain carries TRBV27 and TRBJ2-4; a possible D gene is TRBD2 (6 bases). The CDR3 runs to 15 residues. Trimming left V 4 bases short and J 8 bases short, with 18 bases between. Per the germline V gene, CDR1 is MNHEY and CDR2 is SMNVEV (reference sequence). The CDR3 coding sequence is TGTGCCAGCAGTTCCCGAGGAGGGGTGGGATACATTCAGTACTTC. Translating gives CASSSRGGVGYIQYF.

V usage is TRBV7-9 and J usage is TRBJ2-7; D may match TRBD1 or TRBD2 (5 bases each). Deletions cut 7 bases from V and 3 bases from J, with 19 bases between. CDR1 SEHNR and CDR2 FQNEAQ come from the germline V gene (reference sequence). The CDR3 sequence is 15 residues long. CDR3 sequence reads: CASNRGGGPGYEQYF. CDR3 bases: TGTGCCAGCAACCGAGGTGGGGGACCAGGCTACGAGCAGTACTTC.

J is TRBJ1-5 and V is TRBV28, with 7 positions matching TRBD1. V lost 3 bases and J lost 5; bases outside the gene matches: 4. This CDR3 spans 14 amino acids. Germline V lookup: CDR1 MDHEN, CDR2 SYDVKM. DNA of the CDR3: TGTGCCAGCAGTTTGGCTCAGGGGGATCAGCCCCAGCATTTT. Translated, it gives CASSLAQGDQPQHF.

In regard to this clone: Germline is not matched at one junction end, which may reflect a read error. This chain joins TRBV7-9 and TRBJ2-7, with TRBD1 identical over 7 bases. This CDR3 has 16 residues. CDR1 and CDR2 from the germline V gene are SEHNR and FQNEAQ (reference sequence). CDR3 sequence: CASSPPIRQGNYIGPF. The CDR3 DNA reads as TGTGCCAGCAGCCCCCCGATAAGACAGGGAAACTATATCGGTCCCTTC.

This clone appeared once. The chain combines TRBV28 with TRBJ1-1; maybe TRBD1 (5 bases). Germline V CDR1 and CDR2: MDHEN, SYDVKM. The CDR3 contains 15 residues. The V end was cut by 6 bases, the J end by 1 base, with 15 bases between. CDR3 protein: CASSHGGKSNTEAFF. The CDR3 nucleotides read TGTGCCAGCAGCCATGGGGGGAAGTCGAACACTGAAGCTTTCTTT. Full variable domain (remainder filled in from reference TRBV28 and TRBJ1-1): DVKVTQSSRYLVKRTGEKVFLECVQDMDHENMFWYRQDPGLGLRLIYFSYDVKMKEKGDIPEGYSVSREKKERFSLILESASTNQTSMYLCASSHGGKSNTEAFFGQGTRLTVV.

This clone has more than one count but fewer than ten. The sample contains more than one DNA sequence encoding this CDR3. This chain links TRBV9 with TRBJ1-1, with D unresolved. Germline CDR1 and CDR2: SGDLS and YYNGEE. V lost 0 bases, J lost 1 base, and 10 bases lay in between. The CDR3 is 15 residues long. In DNA, the CDR3 is TGTGCCAGCAGCGTAGTGGGCACCCCGAACACTGAAGCTTTCTTT. Amino acids: CASSVVGTPNTEAFF.

In its sample, this clone was seen once. This chain connects TRBV7-8 to TRBJ1-5; D gene ambiguous. V shed 4 bases and J shed 2 bases, with 12 bases lying between them. Germline assignment: CDR1 SGHVS and CDR2 FQNEAQ. This CDR3 spans 15 amino acids. CDR3 sequence (DNA): TGTGCCAGCAGCTCCGCATTTATCCGCAATCAGCCCCAGCATTTT. This gives the protein CASSSAFIRNQPQHF.

This clone was observed a single time. This chain uses TRBV19 with TRBJ1-5; D is ambiguous. The CDR3 extends over 12 amino acids. Germline loops: CDR1 LNHDA, CDR2 SQIVND (reference sequence). Trimming left V 6 bases short and J 1 base short, with 4 bases between. The DNA of the CDR3 is TGTGCCAGTAGGGGGAGCAATCAGCCCCAGCATTTT. It encodes CASRGSNQPQHF.

The chain is built from TRBV6-1 and TRBJ1-2, with TRBD1 matching 8 bases. V shed 5 bases and J 6 bases; nucleotides not matched to a gene: 11. Germline values: CDR1 MNHNS, CDR2 SASEGT. The CDR3 loop spans 15 amino acids. This chain's CDR3 is CASSPRGQESDGYTF. CDR3 nucleotides: TGTGCCAGCAGTCCTCGGGGACAGGAGTCTGATGGCTACACCTTC.

The V and J genes are TRBV18 and TRBJ1-5; maybe TRBD1 (6 bases). CDR1 and CDR2 from the germline V gene are KGHSH and LQKENI. Trimming shortened V by 3 bases and J by 4 bases, and 10 bases separated the two germline ends. This CDR3 contains 14 residues. The CDR3 sequence: CASSPWTDNQPQHF. The CDR3 bases are TGTGCCAGCTCACCCTGGACAGATAATCAGCCCCAGCATTTT.

The V and J genes are TRBV30 and TRBJ1-6; perhaps TRBD1 as D (5 bases). This CDR3 comprises 15 residues. Trimming took off 3 bases at V and 6 bases at J, with 15 bases between the two ends. The germline V gene encodes CDR1 GTSNPN and CDR2 SVGIG (reference sequence). The CDR3 loop reads CAWSPRGGFNSPLHF. The CDR3 DNA reads TGTGCCTGGAGCCCTCGGGGGGGATTTAATTCACCCCTCCACTTT.

The rearrangement links TRBV12-5 to TRBJ2-7; 11 bases map to TRBD2. This CDR3 region has 15 residues. The germline gives CDR1 LGHNT, CDR2 FRNRAP. V dropped 6 bases and J dropped 0; count of bases not matched to a gene: 4. The CDR3 loop reads CASGRTSGSSYEQYF. The CDR3 nucleotides read TGTGCTAGTGGACGAACTAGCGGGAGCTCCTACGAGCAGTACTTC.

The V call is TRBV5-1, the J call TRBJ1-5, with D hard to call. Trimming removed 4 bases at V and 4 bases at J, with 15 bases between. Germline CDR1 is SGHRS and CDR2 is YFSETQ. CDR3 length: 15 residues. The CDR3 loop is CASSPGLGLNQPQHF. The CDR3 coding sequence is TGCGCCAGCAGCCCAGGCCTGGGCCTTAATCAGCCCCAGCATTTT.

The chain has TRBV6-4 and TRBJ2-6, with D hard to call. Trimming removed 3 bases from V and 0 bases from J, with 6 bases in between. Per the germline V gene, CDR1 is MRHNA and CDR2 is SNTAGT. This CDR3 contains 15 residues. The DNA of the CDR3 is TGTGCCAGCAGTGAAAAACTCTCTGGGGCCAACGTCCTGACTTTC. Amino acids: CASSEKLSGANVLTF.

This chain joins TRBV7-9 and TRBJ2-7; 9 nucleotides match TRBD2. The CDR3 has 15 residues. J was trimmed by 5 bases and V by 5 bases; bases with no gene match: 10. Per germline, CDR1 SEHNR and CDR2 FQNEAQ (reference sequence). CDR3 region: CASSRATSGTDEQYF. DNA of the CDR3: TGTGCCAGCAGCCGAGCGACTAGCGGAACAGACGAGCAGTACTTC.

This chain connects TRBV5-1 to TRBJ1-2; 11 bases align to TRBD1. The CDR3 runs 18 residues. V gave up 0 bases and J gave up 2 bases; unmatched junction bases: 9. The V gene's germline CDR1 is SGHRS and CDR2 YFSETQ. The CDR3, as DNA: TGCGCCAGCAGCTTGGGGACAGGGGGCCTTGGTGGGAACTATGGCTACACCTTC. Translating gives CASSLGTGGLGGNYGYTF.

The genes are TRBV28 and TRBJ1-2; TRBD1 aligns across 7 bases. With 6 bases clipped from V and 4 bases from J, the junction kept 8 bases outside the gene matches. The CDR3 contains 14 residues. Germline loops: CDR1 MDHEN, CDR2 SYDVKM. The CDR3 spells CASRPDRVPYGYTF. As DNA, the CDR3 is TGTGCCAGCAGACCAGACAGGGTTCCCTATGGCTACACCTTC.

The chain has TRBV5-1 and TRBJ2-7, with 9 positions matching TRBD1. CDR1 and CDR2 (germline): SGHRS, YFSETQ. The CDR3 contains 14 residues. Germline trimming cut 5 bases from V and 1 base from J; bases unmatched to any gene: 4. The CDR3 loop is CASRSGTGSYEQYF. The CDR3 DNA reads TGCGCCAGCAGATCCGGGACAGGGTCCTACGAGCAGTACTTC.

V gene TRBV6-5 combines with J gene TRBJ2-7, with 7 bases identical to TRBD1. Germline CDR1 and CDR2: MNHEY and SVGAGI. This CDR3 is 14 amino acids long. Losses at the gene ends were 2 bases for V and 3 bases for J; bases not matched to a gene: 4. Written as DNA, the CDR3 is TGTGCCAGCAGTTACCGGGACAGCTTCTACGAGCAGTACTTC. Amino acids: CASSYRDSFYEQYF.

This rearrangement joins TRBV28 to TRBJ2-7; 10 bases line up with TRBD1. Germline V CDR1 and CDR2: MDHEN, SYDVKM. This CDR3 comprises 18 residues. Trimming removed 5 bases from V and 3 bases from J; junction bases left unmatched: 16. The CDR3: CASSARQGAGDRLYEQYF. In DNA form, the CDR3 reads TGTGCCAGCAGTGCCCGACAGGGGGCGGGTGATAGACTCTACGAGCAGTACTTC. Looking up the rest from reference TRBV28 and TRBJ2-7 gives the full variable domain: DVKVTQSSRYLVKRTGEKVFLECVQDMDHENMFWYRQDPGLGLRLIYFSYDVKMKEKGDIPEGYSVSREKKERFSLILESASTNQTSMYLCASSARQGAGDRLYEQYFGPGTRLTVT.

The CDR3 spells CASSLGLAGGPGAKNIQYF. CDR3 DNA sequence: TGTGCCAGCAGCCTTGGACTAGCGGGAGGCCCTGGGGCCAAAAACATTCAGTACTTC. The rearrangement uses TRBV9 and TRBJ2-4; 14 bases match TRBD2. J gave up 1 base and V 4 bases, and 10 bases lay outside the gene matches. Germline lookup yields CDR1 SGDLS and CDR2 YYNGEE. The CDR3 runs 19 residues.